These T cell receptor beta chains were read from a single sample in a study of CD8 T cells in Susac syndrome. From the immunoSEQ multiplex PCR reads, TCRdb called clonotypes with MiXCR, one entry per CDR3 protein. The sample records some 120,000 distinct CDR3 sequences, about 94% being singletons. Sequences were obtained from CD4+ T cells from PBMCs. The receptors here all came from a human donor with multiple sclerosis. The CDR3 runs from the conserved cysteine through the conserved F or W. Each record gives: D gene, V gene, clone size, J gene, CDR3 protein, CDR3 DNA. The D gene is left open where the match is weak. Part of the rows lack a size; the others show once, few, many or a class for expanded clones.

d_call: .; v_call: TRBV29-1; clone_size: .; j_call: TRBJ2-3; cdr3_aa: CSVDRASTDTQYF; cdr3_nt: TGCAGCGTTGACAGGGCGAGCACAGATACGCAGTATTTT
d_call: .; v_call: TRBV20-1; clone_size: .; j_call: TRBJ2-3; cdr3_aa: CSAQGYTQYF; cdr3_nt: TGCAGTGCCCAGGGCTATACGCAGTATTTT
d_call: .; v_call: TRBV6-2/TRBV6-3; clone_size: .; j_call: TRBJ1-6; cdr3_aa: CASSWGQDSPLHF; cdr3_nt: TGTGCCAGCAGTTGGGGGCAGGATTCACCCCTCCACTTT
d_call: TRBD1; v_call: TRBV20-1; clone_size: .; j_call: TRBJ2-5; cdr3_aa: CSARPGTGQETQYF; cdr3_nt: TGCAGTGCTAGGCCCGGGACAGGGCAAGAGACCCAGTACTTC
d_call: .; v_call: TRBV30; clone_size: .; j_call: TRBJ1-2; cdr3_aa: CAWSPGDSYGYTF; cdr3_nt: TGTGCCTGGAGTCCGGGAGATTCCTATGGCTACACCTTC
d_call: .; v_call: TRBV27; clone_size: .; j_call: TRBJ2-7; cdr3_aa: CASHVGVGGGREQYF; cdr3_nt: TGTGCCAGCCATGTCGGGGTCGGAGGTGGCCGGGAGCAGTACTTC
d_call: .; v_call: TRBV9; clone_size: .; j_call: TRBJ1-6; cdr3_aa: CASSDPGGYSGPSNSPLHF; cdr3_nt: TGTGCCAGCAGCGATCCCGGGGGTTATTCAGGGCCCAGTAATTCACCCCTCCACTTT
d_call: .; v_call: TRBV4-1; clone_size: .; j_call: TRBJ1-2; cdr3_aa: CASSQTDGISNYGYTF; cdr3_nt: TGCGCCAGCAGCCAAACGGACGGCATTTCTAACTATGGCTACACCTTC
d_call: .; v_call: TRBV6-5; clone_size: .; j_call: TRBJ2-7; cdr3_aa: CASGARTGEQYF; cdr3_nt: TGTGCCAGCGGGGCTAGAACTGGGGAGCAGTACTTC
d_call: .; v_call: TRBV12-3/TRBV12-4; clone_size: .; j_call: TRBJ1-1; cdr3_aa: CASSFGTEAFF; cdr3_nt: TGTGCCAGCAGTTTTGGCACTGAAGCTTTCTTT
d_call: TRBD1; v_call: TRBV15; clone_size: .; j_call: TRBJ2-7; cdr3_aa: CATSRDAQGVSYEQYF; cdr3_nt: TGTGCCACCAGCAGAGATGCACAGGGGGTCTCCTACGAGCAGTACTTC
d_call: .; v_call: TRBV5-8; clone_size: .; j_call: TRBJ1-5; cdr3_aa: CASSLVPGAGHSNQPQHF; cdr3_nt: TGTGCCAGCAGCTTGGTCCCGGGGGCAGGGCATAGCAATCAGCCCCAGCATTTT
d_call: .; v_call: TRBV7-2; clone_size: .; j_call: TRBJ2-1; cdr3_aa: CASSLVGAQFF; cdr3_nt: TGTGCCAGCAGCTTAGTAGGGGCGCAGTTCTTC
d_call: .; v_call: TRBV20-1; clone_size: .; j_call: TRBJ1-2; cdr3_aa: CSAIPGTSGYGYTF; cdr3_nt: TGCAGTGCCATCCCCGGAACAAGCGGCTATGGCTACACCTTC
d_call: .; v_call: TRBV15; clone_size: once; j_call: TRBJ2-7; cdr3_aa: CATSRDLGYEQYF; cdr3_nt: TGTGCCACCAGCAGAGATCTAGGTTACGAGCAGTACTTC
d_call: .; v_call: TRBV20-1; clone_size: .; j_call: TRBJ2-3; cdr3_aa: CSARAFLVGRTDTQYF; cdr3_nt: TGCAGTGCTAGAGCCTTCCTAGTGGGCCGCACAGATACGCAGTATTTT
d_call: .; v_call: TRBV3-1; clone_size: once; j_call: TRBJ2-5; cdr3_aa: CASSTHRNRPQETQYF; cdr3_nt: TGTGCCAGCAGCACTCATCGGAACAGGCCACAAGAGACCCAGTACTTC
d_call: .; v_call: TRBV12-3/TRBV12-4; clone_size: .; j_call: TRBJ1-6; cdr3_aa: CASSSHHGGYLHF; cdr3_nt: TGTGCCAGCAGTTCTCACCACGGGGGGTACCTCCACTTT
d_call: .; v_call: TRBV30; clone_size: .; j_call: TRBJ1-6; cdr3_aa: CAWSPGSSGNSPLHF; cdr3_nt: TGTGCCTGGAGTCCGGGTAGTTCGGGAAATTCACCCCTCCACTTT
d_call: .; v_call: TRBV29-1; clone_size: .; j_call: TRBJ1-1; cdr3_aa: CSGGRNMNTEAFF; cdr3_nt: TGCAGCGGGGGACGGAACATGAACACTGAAGCTTTCTTT
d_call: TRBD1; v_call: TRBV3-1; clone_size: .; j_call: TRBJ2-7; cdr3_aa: CASSPTGGTNKQYF; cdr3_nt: TGTGCCAGCAGTCCTACAGGGGGGACCAATAAGCAGTACTTC
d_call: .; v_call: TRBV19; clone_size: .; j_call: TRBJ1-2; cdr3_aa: CASSIQGNYGYTF; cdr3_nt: TGTGCCAGTAGTATCCAGGGGAACTATGGCTACACCTTC
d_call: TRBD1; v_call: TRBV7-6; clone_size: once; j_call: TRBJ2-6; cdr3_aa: CASSLATGGSGANVLTF; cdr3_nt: TGTGCCAGCAGCTTAGCGACAGGGGGGTCTGGGGCCAACGTCCTGACTTTC
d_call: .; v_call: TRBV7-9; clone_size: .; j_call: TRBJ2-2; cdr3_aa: CASSLSNPRVGELFF; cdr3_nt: TGTGCCAGCAGCTTATCCAACCCGAGAGTCGGGGAGCTGTTTTTT
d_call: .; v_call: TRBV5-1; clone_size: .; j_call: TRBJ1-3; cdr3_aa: CASSLEPRLSGNTIYF; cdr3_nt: TGCGCCAGCAGCTTGGAACCCAGACTCTCTGGAAACACCATATATTTT
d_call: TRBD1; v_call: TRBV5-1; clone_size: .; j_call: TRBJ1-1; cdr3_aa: CASSPGQIYMNTEAFF; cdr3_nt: TGCGCCAGCAGCCCGGGACAGATCTACATGAACACTGAAGCTTTCTTT
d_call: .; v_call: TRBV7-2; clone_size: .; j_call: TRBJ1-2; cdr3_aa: CASSSASVPWVYGYTF; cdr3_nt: TGTGCCAGCAGCTCCGCCTCAGTCCCATGGGTGTATGGCTACACCTTC
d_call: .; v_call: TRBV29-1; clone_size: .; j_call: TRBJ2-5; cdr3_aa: CSVEEGLGPLAEETQYF; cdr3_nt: TGCAGCGTTGAAGAGGGATTGGGACCGCTGGCGGAGGAGACCCAGTACTTC
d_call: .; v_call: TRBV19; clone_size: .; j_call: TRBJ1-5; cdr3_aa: CASSIPGRSNQPQHF; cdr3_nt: TGTGCCAGTAGTATCCCGGGTCGGAGCAATCAGCCCCAGCATTTT
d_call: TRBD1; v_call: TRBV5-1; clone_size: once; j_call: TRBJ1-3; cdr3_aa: CASSSTGAGNTIYF; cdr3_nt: TGCGCCAGCAGCTCGACAGGGGCTGGAAACACCATATATTTT